Below are 25 T cell receptor beta chains sequenced from a single sample in a study of blood T cell repertoires in COVID-19. Data came from immunoSEQ multiplex PCR; TCRdb stores just in-frame clones and leaves some out. The sample lists approximately 180,000 clones, about 84% occurring once. The sequencing input was peripheral blood. The receptors were gathered from a person aged 70 to 79 with COVID-19, enrolled during active disease.

The V call is TRBV30, the J call TRBJ2-2; 7 bases map to TRBD1. The V gene end was trimmed by 1 base and the J gene end by 3 bases; junction bases not matched to a gene: 5. The germline CDR1 and CDR2 sequences are GTSNPN and SVGIG (reference sequence). The CDR3 covers 15 residues. The CDR3 loop reads CAWSEGGQYTGELFF. The CDR3 nucleotides read TGTGCCTGGAGTGAAGGGGGCCAGTACACCGGGGAGCTGTTTTTT.

The J gene is TRBJ2-2, the V gene TRBV29-1; D call uncertain. Germline V gene lookup returns CDR1 SQVTM and CDR2 ANQGSEA. This CDR3 is built from 13 residues. Between the trimmed V and J ends, which lost 1 base and 4 bases, there was a span of 7 bases. The CDR3 protein is CSVEGARTGELFF. DNA of the CDR3: TGCAGCGTTGAAGGGGCGCGCACCGGGGAGCTGTTTTTT.

This chain connects TRBV6-2 or TRBV6-3 to TRBJ1-1, with 11 bases that match TRBD1. Germline values: CDR1 MNHEY, CDR2 SVGEGT. This CDR3 has 16 residues. V gave up 6 bases and J gave up 5 bases; unmatched junction bases: 11. The CDR3 region has the DNA TGTGCCAGCAGCCCCGGGACAGGGGGAGGATATACTGAAGCTTTCTTT. Its translation is CASSPGTGGGYTEAFF.

The chain employs TRBV5-5 and TRBJ1-4, with D hard to call. V was cut by 1 base and J by 3 bases, with 10 bases left in between. The CDR3 runs 15 residues. Germline values: CDR1 SGHKS, CDR2 YYEKEE (reference sequence). This CDR3 is CASSLWAGSNEKLFF. The DNA for the CDR3 is TGTGCCAGCAGCTTGTGGGCGGGATCTAATGAAAAACTGTTTTTT.

This clone was found a few times. The sample holds other DNA sequences that translate to the same CDR3. The chain recombines TRBV7-3 with TRBJ2-1; D is unclear. Looked up from germline, CDR1 is SGHTA and CDR2 is FQGTGA. This CDR3 has 13 amino acids. V dropped 2 bases and J dropped 5 bases, with 7 bases sitting between them. DNA for the CDR3: TGTGCCAGCAGCTTAGCGCGGAACAATGAGCAGTTCTTC. This gives the protein CASSLARNNEQFF.

The chain is built from TRBV3-1 (or the pseudogene TRBV3-2) and TRBJ1-1, with TRBD1 as a possible D gene (5 bases). The CDR3 is made up of 16 amino acids. The V end lost 4 bases, the J end lost 1 base, and 16 bases lay between the germline ends. From germline, CDR1 is LGHDT and CDR2 YNNKEL (reference sequence). The CDR3 protein is CASSRGIVGGNTEAFF. The CDR3 DNA follows: TGTGCCAGCAGCCGAGGTATCGTGGGGGGGAACACTGAAGCTTTCTTT.

This clone showed up just a few times. The chain is built from TRBV15 and TRBJ2-1; 10 bases fit TRBD2. Germline V CDR1 and CDR2: LNHNV, YYDKDF (reference sequence). Germline trimming cut 2 bases from V and 7 bases from J; bases unmatched to any gene: 20. The CDR3 has 20 residues. CDR3 amino acids: CATSRRPRSSGSLFMNEQFF. The DNA of the CDR3 is TGTGCCACCAGCAGACGTCCTAGGTCTAGCGGGAGCTTGTTCATGAATGAGCAGTTCTTC.

The rearrangement links TRBV20-1 to TRBJ1-4; D gene uncertain. Germline V CDR1 and CDR2: DFQATT, SNEGSKA (reference sequence). Deletions cut 3 bases from V and 7 bases from J, with 6 bases between. CDR3 length: 11 residues. CDR3 nucleotide sequence: TGCAGTGCTAGCGTGCGTGAAAAACTGTTTTTT. As protein: CSASVREKLFF.

This chain joins TRBV7-8 and TRBJ2-3; a possible D gene is TRBD1 (6 bases). V was cut by 1 base and J by 6 bases, with 14 bases left in between. From germline, CDR1 is SGHVS and CDR2 FQNEAQ. The CDR3 has 15 amino acids. CDR3 sequence (DNA): TGTGCCAGCAGCTTAGTTCCCAGGGGTGCCGATACGCAGTATTTT. Its translation: CASSLVPRGADTQYF.

J is TRBJ1-4 and V is TRBV7-2; 8 bases match TRBD1. The V segment lost 4 bases and the J segment 3 bases; nucleotides outside the gene matches: 13. This CDR3 contains 18 residues. Germline CDR1 is SGHTA and CDR2 is FQGNSA. CDR3 DNA sequence: TGTGCCAGCAGCTCATACGAGGGGTTACAGGGGGCTAATGAAAAACTGTTTTTT. Its translation: CASSSYEGLQGANEKLFF.

The chain combines TRBV9 with TRBJ2-2; 12 bases are shared with TRBD2. The CDR3 totals 16 residues. V shed 0 bases, J shed 6 bases, and the junction held 3 bases outside the gene matches. Germline loops: CDR1 SGDLS, CDR2 YYNGEE. The CDR3: CASSVDLAGGAGELFF. CDR3 DNA sequence: TGTGCCAGCAGCGTAGACCTAGCGGGAGGGGCCGGGGAGCTGTTTTTT.

The chain couples TRBV3-1 (or the pseudogene TRBV3-2) to TRBJ2-3, with TRBD2 as a possible D gene (5 bases). V was pared by 4 bases and J by 4 bases, with 21 bases between. This CDR3 has 17 residues. The germline gives CDR1 LGHDT, CDR2 YNNKEL (reference sequence). CDR3 DNA: TGTGCCAGCAGCCGCCGGTTAGACGGGAATGCCGCAGATACGCAGTATTTT. It encodes CASSRRLDGNAADTQYF.

This chain joins TRBV6-6 and TRBJ1-5; no definite D call. Trimming stripped 10 bases from V and 0 bases from J, with 10 bases between. This CDR3 comprises 13 residues. Germline V gene lookup returns CDR1 MNHNY and CDR2 SVGAGI (reference sequence). The CDR3 DNA follows: TGTGCCAACTCCAGGTATAGCAATCAGCCCCAGCATTTT. Translation: CANSRYSNQPQHF.

V gene TRBV21-1 combines with J gene TRBJ2-3; no DNA check was done on the table's D call, TRBD2. TRBV21-1 is a pseudogene. The CDR3 runs 15 residues. CDR3 amino acids: CASAGLKRGQGTQYF. In DNA, the CDR3 is TGTGCCAGCGCGGGCCTCAAGCGGGGGCAAGGGACGCAGTATTTT.

This clone was seen a handful of times. The V gene is TRBV25-1, the J gene TRBJ2-2; D gene unclear. CDR3 size: 18 residues. Trimming removed 1 base from V and 3 bases from J, with 18 bases in between. CDR1 MGHDK and CDR2 SYGVNS come from the germline V gene. CDR3 amino acids: CASSESASSNWDTGELFF. The CDR3, as DNA: TGTGCCAGCAGTGAATCGGCTAGTTCAAACTGGGACACCGGGGAGCTGTTTTTT.

The rearrangement uses TRBV7-6 and TRBJ1-1; no reliable D call. Per germline, CDR1 SGHVS and CDR2 FNYEAQ. The CDR3 has 15 amino acids. The ends were cut back, 1 base at V and 1 base at J, with 10 bases in the middle. The CDR3 spells CASSLGAGTNTEAFF. The CDR3 DNA reads TGTGCCAGCAGCTTAGGGGCAGGCACGAACACTGAAGCTTTCTTT.

This rearrangement joins TRBV7-2 to TRBJ2-7; perhaps TRBD2 as D (5 bases). The germline V and J ends were trimmed by 6 bases and 7 bases, with 19 bases remaining between them. Per the germline V gene, CDR1 is SGHTA and CDR2 is FQGNSA. The CDR3 extends over 14 amino acids. In DNA form, the CDR3 reads TGTGCCAGCAGTCGAACCGGGATTACCGAGGAGCAGTACTTC. Its translation: CASSRTGITEEQYF. The complete variable domain, with remaining parts taken from reference TRBV7-2 and TRBJ2-7, reads GAGVSQSPSNKVTEKGKDVELRCDPISGHTALYWYRQSLGQGLEFLIYFQGNSAPDKSGLPSDRFSAERTGGSVSTLTIQRTQQEDSAVYLCASSRTGITEEQYFGPGTRLTVT.

The V and J genes are TRBV9 and TRBJ2-3, with D perhaps TRBD2 (6 bases). The ends were cut back, 4 bases at V and 2 bases at J, with 23 bases in the middle. CDR1 SGDLS and CDR2 YYNGEE come from the germline V gene. The CDR3 consists of 18 residues. The CDR3 DNA reads as TGTGCCAGCAGCCTTGGGGGGTCTGCGGAGACTACCACAGATACGCAGTATTTT. Translated, it gives CASSLGGSAETTTDTQYF.

This clone turned up a few times. V usage is TRBV2 and J usage is TRBJ2-3; the D gene is possibly TRBD1 (5 bases). This CDR3 has 16 amino acids. Germline loops: CDR1 SNHLY, CDR2 FYNNEI. V was cut by 4 bases and J by 2 bases, with 16 bases left in between. The CDR3 region is CASSGNRLMATDTQYF. In DNA, the CDR3 is TGTGCCAGCAGTGGAAACAGGCTTATGGCCACAGATACGCAGTATTTT.

CDR3 nucleotides: TGTGCCAGTAGTCGAGACAGGGGAACTAATTCACCCCTCCACTTT. This sequence encodes CASSRDRGTNSPLHF. The chain employs TRBV19 and TRBJ1-6, with TRBD1 matching 8 bases. V lost 5 bases to trimming and J lost 6 bases; unmatched junction nucleotides: 6. Germline V lookup: CDR1 LNHDA, CDR2 SQIVND (reference sequence). CDR3 length: 15 residues.

The chain carries TRBV7-7 and TRBJ1-5, with 9 nucleotides matching TRBD1. Germline loops: CDR1 SSHAT, CDR2 FNYEAQ (reference sequence). Trimming cost V 2 bases and J 6 bases; bases outside gene matches: 11. CDR3 size: 17 residues. The CDR3 loop reads CASSLYGGQGPPQPQHF. In nucleotides, the CDR3 is TGTGCCAGCAGCTTATATGGGGGACAGGGCCCCCCTCAGCCCCAGCATTTT.

This sequence joins TRBV29-1 and TRBJ2-5; the match to TRBD2 covers 8 bases. This CDR3 has 13 residues. CDR1 is SQVTM, CDR2 ANQGSEA, per germline. Trimming cost V 6 bases and J 5 bases; bases outside gene matches: 8. This CDR3 is CSVRAGVPETQYF. The DNA for the CDR3 is TGCAGCGTACGAGCGGGAGTCCCGGAGACCCAGTACTTC.

The V call is TRBV6-6, the J call TRBJ2-7; 11 nucleotides align to TRBD2. Germline CDR1 reads MNHNY; CDR2 reads SVGAGI (reference sequence). The V segment lost 6 bases and the J segment 0 bases; nucleotides outside the gene matches: 22. This CDR3 comprises 21 residues. The CDR3 DNA is TGTGCCAGCAGACGACAGTCCGCCGGGACTAGCGGACACCAGAGCTCCTACGAGCAGTACTTC. Residues: CASRRQSAGTSGHQSSYEQYF.

The CDR3 loop reads CASSQQGGGGAFF. CDR3 DNA: TGTGCCAGCAGCCAACAGGGAGGGGGTGGGGCTTTCTTT. The rearrangement uses TRBV3-1 (or the pseudogene TRBV3-2) and TRBJ1-1; D perhaps matches TRBD1 (6 bases). This CDR3 spans 13 amino acids. Trimming left V 2 bases short and J 11 bases short, with 15 bases between. CDR1 and CDR2 (germline): LGHDT, YNNKEL (reference sequence).

The gene calls are TRBV18 and TRBJ2-3; D may be TRBD1 (6 bases). Per germline, CDR1 KGHSH and CDR2 LQKENI. Deletions cut 3 bases from V and 0 bases from J, with 10 bases between. The CDR3 has 15 residues. CDR3 coding DNA: TGTGCCAGCTCACCCTCCACAGGGAGCACAGATACGCAGTATTTT. Translated, it gives CASSPSTGSTDTQYF.